This T cell receptor beta chain was identified in a study of cytomegalovirus exposure and HLA in healthy donors. Study-level background: Early released data comprised around 80 million unique TCRs from HLA-typed donors. Notes on the study in general: In a later analysis, at a false discovery rate of 0.05, over 15,000 TCR beta sequences were associated with HLA alleles.

This CDR3 has 14 amino acids. V lost 2 bases, J lost 7 bases, and 11 bases lay in between. The germline gives CDR1 MNHNS, CDR2 SASEGT. In regard to this clone: Its antigen is currently unknown.

Both 60 Vbeta primers and 13 Jbeta primers went into the PCR. The protocol was immunoSEQ multiplex PCR, while the TCRdb copy is restricted to in-frame clones and leaves out a portion. The sample records some 150,000 clones, 76% being singletons. The origin of this receptor is a woman in her thirties or forties in good health and CMV-seronegative. The source material was PBMCs. V and J are TRBV6-1 and TRBJ2-2, with D tentatively TRBD1 (6 bases). CDR3 amino acids: CASSEFRGSGELFF. DNA of the CDR3: TGTGCCAGCAGTGAATTTAGGGGGAGCGGGGAGCTGTTTTTT.